Presented here are 3 T cell receptor beta chains from one specimen sequenced in a study of blood T cell repertoires in COVID-19. TCRdb's copy holds only in-frame clones and misses some; the assay was immunoSEQ multiplex PCR. The data show fewer than 300,000 clones, 85% to 90% seen once. Sequencing input: peripheral blood. The origin of the receptors is a human donor in a cohort sampled during active COVID-19.

CDR3 residues: CASSFQGASYEQYF. As DNA, the CDR3 is TGTGCCAGCAGCTTCCAGGGGGCCTCCTACGAGCAGTACTTC. J is TRBJ2-7 and V is TRBV5-5; 8 bases agree with TRBD1. Germline values: CDR1 SGHKS, CDR2 YYEKEE (reference sequence). The ends lost 2 bases at V and 0 bases at J; junction bases unmatched: 1. The CDR3 has 14 amino acids.

The V call is TRBV19, the J call TRBJ2-5; 9 bases align to TRBD1. The CDR3 extends over 14 amino acids. V was clipped by 8 bases and J by 5 bases; unmatched bases: 9. Germline V gene sequence: CDR1 LNHDA, CDR2 SQIVND (reference sequence). The CDR3 is CASGGQGRPETQYF. The CDR3 bases are TGTGCCAGTGGTGGACAGGGGCGTCCGGAGACCCAGTACTTC.

J is TRBJ2-7 and V is TRBV29-1; 9 bases agree with TRBD1. V shed 7 bases, J shed 7 bases, and the junction held 8 bases outside the gene matches. Germline V gene sequence: CDR1 SQVTM, CDR2 ANQGSEA. The CDR3 is 12 amino acids. Here the CDR3 DNA reads TGCAGCGCCGGGACAGGGCGTTGGGAGCAGTACTTC. Translating it yields CSAGTGRWEQYF.